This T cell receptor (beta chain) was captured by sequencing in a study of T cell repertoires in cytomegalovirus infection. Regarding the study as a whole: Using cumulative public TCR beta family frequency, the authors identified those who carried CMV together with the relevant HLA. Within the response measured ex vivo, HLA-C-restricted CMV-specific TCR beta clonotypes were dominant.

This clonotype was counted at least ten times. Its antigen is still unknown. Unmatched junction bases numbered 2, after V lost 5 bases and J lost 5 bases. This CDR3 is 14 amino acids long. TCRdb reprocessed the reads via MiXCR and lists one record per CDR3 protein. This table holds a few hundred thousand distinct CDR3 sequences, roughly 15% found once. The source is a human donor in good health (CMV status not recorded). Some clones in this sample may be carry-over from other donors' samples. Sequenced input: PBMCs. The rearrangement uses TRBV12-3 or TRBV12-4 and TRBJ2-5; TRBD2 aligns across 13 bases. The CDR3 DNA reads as TGTGCCAGCAGTACTAGCGGGGGGGATGAGACCCAGTACTTC. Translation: CASSTSGGDETQYF.